This TCR beta chain was captured in a study of Ad26.COV2.S vaccination and SARS-CoV-2 variants. Overall study context: Donor got 5x10^10 or 1x10^11 viral particles of Ad26.COV2.S. Broader study findings: Substantial breadth was reportedly displayed by spike-specific CD8+ and CD4+ T cell responses after vaccination.

Profiled with immunoSEQ multiplex PCR; TCRdb holds only in-frame clones, not every one. This sample has about 460,000 clones, with roughly 87% found just once. Regarding treatment: some 20 received Ad26.COV2.S at low or high dose, single or two shots; several received placebo; per-sample allocation not given. Day 63 after the first injection of vaccine or placebo was the sampling time. The CDR3 totals 16 residues. Germline lookup yields CDR1 KGHSH and CDR2 LQKENI. V trimming: 0 bases; J trimming: 3 bases; junction bases outside the gene matches: 7. As concerns this clone: The antigen is undetermined.

The sample here was peripheral blood, taken in a trial of Ad26.COV2.S vaccine versus placebo. The TCR sequence derives from a person between 18 and 65 years old who received the Ad26.COV2.S COVID-19 vaccine or a placebo. This chain uses TRBV18 with TRBJ2-7, with TRBD2 matching 8 bases. CDR3 sequence: CASSPPTGLGNYEQYF. The CDR3 DNA is TGTGCCAGCTCACCACCAACGGGACTAGGAAACTACGAGCAGTACTTC.